This entry lists 18 T cell receptor beta chains sequenced from one sample in a study of T cells expressing NK-cell markers. TCRdb reprocessed the 5' RACE reads, keeping one entry per CDR3 protein, no DNA. Recorded for this sample: about 300,000 distinct CDR3 sequences. The sequencing sample was made of blood T cells: a sorted CD56 or NKG2C T cell subset, CD4+ or CD8+ T cells, or bulk PBMC T cells (not recorded which). The receptor set was obtained from a woman aged 18-70 years in good health.

This chain connects TRBV6-5 to TRBJ1-2. Germline V gives CDR1 MNHEY, CDR2 SVGAGI. The CDR3 covers 14 residues. The CDR3 sequence: CASSYSRVVLGYTF.

The chain combines TRBV7-2 with TRBJ1-4. CDR1 and CDR2 (germline): SGHTA, FQGNSA. This CDR3 comprises 14 residues. The CDR3 loop reads CASSPSLINEKLFF. The whole variable domain, remainder taken from reference TRBV7-2 and TRBJ1-4, is GAGVSQSPSNKVTEKGKDVELRCDPISGHTALYWYRQSLGQGLEFLIYFQGNSAPDKSGLPSDRFSAERTGGSVSTLTIQRTQQEDSAVYLCASSPSLINEKLFFGSGTQLSVL.

The rearrangement uses TRBV4-1 and TRBJ2-1. Per germline, CDR1 MGHRA and CDR2 YSYEKL. The CDR3 length is 14 residues. The CDR3 region is CASSQGLTYNEQFF.

V gene TRBV20-1 combines with J gene TRBJ1-1; TCRdb's assignment of TRBD1 cannot be checked, as there is no DNA. Germline V gene lookup returns CDR1 DFQATT and CDR2 SNEGSKA (reference sequence). CDR3 length: 14 residues. The CDR3 spells CSARDWGGNTEAFF.

This chain joins TRBV7-2 and TRBJ1-5; TCRdb calls TRBD1, which cannot be checked without DNA. This CDR3 spans 15 amino acids. CDR1 and CDR2 (germline): SGHTA, FQGNSA. CDR3 region: CASRASGTGNQPQHF.

The V and J genes are TRBV20-1 and TRBJ2-1; TCRdb names TRBD2, which stays unverified in the absence of DNA. Germline V lookup: CDR1 DFQATT, CDR2 SNEGSKA (reference sequence). This CDR3 contains 13 residues. CDR3 sequence reads: CSATSGGADEQFF.

The chain links TRBV5-1 to TRBJ2-2; TCRdb outputs TRBD1, but without DNA this stays unchecked. The CDR3 spans 15 residues. The germline V gene encodes CDR1 SGHRS and CDR2 YFSETQ. This CDR3 is CASSLAGTMAGELFF.

The chain joins TRBV5-1 to TRBJ2-4; TCRdb selects TRBD1, and the lack of DNA leaves this call unchecked. Germline CDR1 is SGHRS and CDR2 is YFSETQ. The CDR3 has 16 amino acids. CDR3 sequence: CASSLRAGGGQNIQYF.

The CDR3 loop is CASSQAASGNTDTQYF. The chain links TRBV4-3 to TRBJ2-3; without DNA, the TCRdb call of TRBD2 cannot be checked. In germline, CDR1 is LGHNA, CDR2 YSLEER. The CDR3 is made up of 16 amino acids.

The V gene is TRBV7-2, the J gene TRBJ2-2; TCRdb lists TRBD1, though no DNA is available to test this call. Germline CDR1 SGHTA, CDR2 FQGNSA. The CDR3 extends over 16 amino acids. The CDR3 sequence: CASSRSRAGNTGELFF.

This chain uses TRBV5-1 with TRBJ2-2; TCRdb's D call of TRBD1 is untestable without DNA. This CDR3 is 15 amino acids long. Per germline, CDR1 SGHRS and CDR2 YFSETQ. The CDR3 region is CASSKDRGHTGELFF.

V usage is TRBV7-2 and J usage is TRBJ2-3; TCRdb reports TRBD2, a call that lacks DNA to check it against. The germline V gene encodes CDR1 SGHTA and CDR2 FQGNSA. This CDR3 has 17 amino acids. CDR3 sequence reads: CASSLILTSGRSDTQYF.

The chain uses TRBV7-2 and TRBJ2-7; TCRdb reports TRBD2, a call that lacks DNA to check it against. CDR3 length equals 16 residues. Germline V gene lookup returns CDR1 SGHTA and CDR2 FQGNSA. The CDR3 loop reads CASSLALAGGYYEQYF. The full variable domain, its missing parts supplied by reference TRBV7-2 and TRBJ2-7, is GAGVSQSPSNKVTEKGKDVELRCDPISGHTALYWYRQSLGQGLEFLIYFQGNSAPDKSGLPSDRFSAERTGGSVSTLTIQRTQQEDSAVYLCASSLALAGGYYEQYFGPGTRLTVT.

The V and J genes are TRBV11-3 and TRBJ2-1; TCRdb returns TRBD2, unconfirmable since there is no DNA. The germline V gene has CDR1 SGHNT and CDR2 YENEEA. The CDR3 runs 15 residues. The chain's CDR3 is CASSLTSGSNNEQFF.

The chain joins TRBV30 to TRBJ2-1; TCRdb's assignment of TRBD1 cannot be checked, as there is no DNA. The CDR3 consists of 13 residues. Germline-derived CDR1 and CDR2 are GTSNPN and SVGIG (reference sequence). The CDR3: CAWGRGQYNEQFF.

The chain recombines TRBV2 with TRBJ1-4; TCRdb designates TRBD1, a call that cannot be tested without DNA. The CDR3 runs 14 residues. CDR1 is SNHLY and CDR2 is FYNNEI in the germline V gene. The CDR3 protein is CASRGTGGNEKLFF.

The V gene is TRBV4-2, the J gene TRBJ1-1. Germline-derived CDR1 and CDR2 are LGHNA and YNFKEQ. The CDR3 runs to 18 residues. The CDR3 spells CASSQGVAAVTKTAEAFF.

The rearrangement uses TRBV23-1 and TRBJ2-7; the D call of TRBD1 rests on TCRdb alone, since no DNA is present to check it. TRBV23-1 is an ORF, and what it does is uncertain. The CDR3 is 15 amino acids. CDR3 protein: CASIPSPGQHYEQYF.